This T cell receptor beta chain was sequenced during a study of blood T cell repertoires in COVID-19. In terms of age and location, participants ranged from about 18 to 100 years and lived in around 22 US areas. Cohorts were based on clinical histories the participants reported. CDR1 and CDR2 from the germline V gene are SGHRS and YFSETQ. V was clipped by 5 bases and J by 5 bases, with 20 bases between them. The CDR3 is made up of 16 amino acids. In the study's own analysis: Amplification of reference gene primers provided the estimated nucleated cell counts. This table comes from immunoSEQ multiplex PCR, and its TCRdb copy is limited to in-frame clones, with some not included. The DNA was the basis for D and trimming; V, J and clone size are from that table. The table records a few hundred thousand clones, around 91% of them present only once.

This TCR came from a woman aged 18 to 35 with acute COVID-19. The chain recombines TRBV5-1 with TRBJ2-1; TRBD1 might be the D (5 bases). Sequencing used PBMCs or T cells enriched from blood (not recorded which). The CDR3 DNA follows: TGCGCCAGCAGGAGCTTTTTGGTTGGGGCCGACAATGAGCAGTTCTTC. Amino acids: CASRSFLVGADNEQFF.